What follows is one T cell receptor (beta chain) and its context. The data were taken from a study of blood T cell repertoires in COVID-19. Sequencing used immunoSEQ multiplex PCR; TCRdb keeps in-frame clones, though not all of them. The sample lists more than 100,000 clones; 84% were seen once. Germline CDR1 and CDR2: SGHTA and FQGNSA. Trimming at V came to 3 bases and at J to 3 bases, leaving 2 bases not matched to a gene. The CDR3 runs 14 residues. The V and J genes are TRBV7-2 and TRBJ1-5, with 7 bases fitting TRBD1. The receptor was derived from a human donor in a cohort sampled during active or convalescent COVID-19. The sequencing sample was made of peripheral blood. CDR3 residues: CASSFRGINQPQHF. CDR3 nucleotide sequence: TGTGCCAGCAGCTTCAGGGGGATCAATCAGCCCCAGCATTTT.